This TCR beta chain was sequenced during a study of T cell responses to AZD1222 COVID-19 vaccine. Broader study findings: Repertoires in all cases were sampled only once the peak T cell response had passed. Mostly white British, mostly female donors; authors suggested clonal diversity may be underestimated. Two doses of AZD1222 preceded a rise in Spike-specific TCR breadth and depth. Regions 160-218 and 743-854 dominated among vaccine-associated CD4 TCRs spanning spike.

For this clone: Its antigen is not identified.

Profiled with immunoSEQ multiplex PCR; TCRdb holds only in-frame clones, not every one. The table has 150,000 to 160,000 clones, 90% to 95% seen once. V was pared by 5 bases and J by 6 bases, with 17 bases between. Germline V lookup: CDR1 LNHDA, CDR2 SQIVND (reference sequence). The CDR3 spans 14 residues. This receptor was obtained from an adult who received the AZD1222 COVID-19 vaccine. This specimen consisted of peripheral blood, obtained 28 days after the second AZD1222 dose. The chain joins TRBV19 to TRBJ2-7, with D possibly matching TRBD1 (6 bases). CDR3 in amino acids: CASSHPGHTSEQYF. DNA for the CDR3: TGTGCCAGTAGTCACCCGGGACACACTAGCGAGCAGTACTTC.